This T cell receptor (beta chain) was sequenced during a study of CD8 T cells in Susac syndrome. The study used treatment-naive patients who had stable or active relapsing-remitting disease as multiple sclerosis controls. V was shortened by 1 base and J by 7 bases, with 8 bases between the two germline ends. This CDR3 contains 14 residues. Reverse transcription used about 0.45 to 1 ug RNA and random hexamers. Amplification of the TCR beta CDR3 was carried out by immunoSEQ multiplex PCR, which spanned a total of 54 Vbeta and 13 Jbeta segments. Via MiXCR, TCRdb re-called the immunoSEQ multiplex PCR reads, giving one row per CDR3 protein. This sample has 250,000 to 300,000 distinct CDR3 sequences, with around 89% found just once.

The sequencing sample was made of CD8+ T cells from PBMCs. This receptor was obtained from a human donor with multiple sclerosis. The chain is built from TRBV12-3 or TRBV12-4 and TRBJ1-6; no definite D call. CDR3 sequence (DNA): TGTGCCAGCAGTTTAGATGGATCCAATTCACCCCTCCACTTT. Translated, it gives CASSLDGSNSPLHF.